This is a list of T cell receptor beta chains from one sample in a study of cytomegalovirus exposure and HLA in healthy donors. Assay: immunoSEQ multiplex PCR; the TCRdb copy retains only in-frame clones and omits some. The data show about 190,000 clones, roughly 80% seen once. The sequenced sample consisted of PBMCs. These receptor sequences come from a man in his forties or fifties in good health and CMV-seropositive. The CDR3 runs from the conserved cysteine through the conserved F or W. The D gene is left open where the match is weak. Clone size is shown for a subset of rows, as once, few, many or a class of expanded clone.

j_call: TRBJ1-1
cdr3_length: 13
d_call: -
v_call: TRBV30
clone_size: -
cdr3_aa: CAWSPGVNTEAFF
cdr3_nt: TGTGCCTGGAGCCCCGGAGTGAACACTGAAGCTTTCTTT

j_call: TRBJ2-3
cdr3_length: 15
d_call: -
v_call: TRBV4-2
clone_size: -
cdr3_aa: CASSQGGSGTDTQYF
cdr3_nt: TGTGCCAGCAGCCAAGGGGGAAGCGGGACAGATACGCAGTATTTT

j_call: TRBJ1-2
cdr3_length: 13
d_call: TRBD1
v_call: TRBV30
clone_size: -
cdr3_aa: CAWNRKGADGYTF
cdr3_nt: TGTGCCTGGAATAGGAAGGGGGCGGATGGCTACACCTTC

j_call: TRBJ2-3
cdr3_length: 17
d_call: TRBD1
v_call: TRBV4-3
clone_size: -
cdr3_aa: CASSQLGQGGSTDTQYF
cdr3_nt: TGCGCCAGCAGCCAACTGGGACAGGGGGGGAGCACAGATACGCAGTATTTT

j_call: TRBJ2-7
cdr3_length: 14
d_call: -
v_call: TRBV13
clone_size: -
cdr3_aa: CASSLGGQTYEQYF
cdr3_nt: TGTGCCAGCAGCTTAGGGGGACAAACCTACGAGCAGTACTTC

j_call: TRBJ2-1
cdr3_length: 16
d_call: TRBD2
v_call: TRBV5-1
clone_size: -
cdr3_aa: CASSPGLAGGPNEQFF
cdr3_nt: TGCGCCAGCAGCCCCGGACTAGCGGGGGGGCCGAATGAGCAGTTCTTC

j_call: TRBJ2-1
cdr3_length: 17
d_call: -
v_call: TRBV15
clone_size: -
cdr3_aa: CATSRDRGGGTYNEQFF
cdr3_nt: TGTGCCACCAGCAGAGATCGAGGGGGGGGGACCTACAATGAGCAGTTCTTC

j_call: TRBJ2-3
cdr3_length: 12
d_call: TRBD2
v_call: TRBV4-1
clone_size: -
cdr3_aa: CASSSRGGGQYF
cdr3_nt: TGCGCCAGCAGCTCCCGGGGGGGCGGGCAGTATTTT

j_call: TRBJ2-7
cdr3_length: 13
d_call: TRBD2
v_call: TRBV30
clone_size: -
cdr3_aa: CALGGGRTYEQYF
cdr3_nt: TGTGCCTTGGGCGGGGGGCGGACCTACGAGCAGTACTTC

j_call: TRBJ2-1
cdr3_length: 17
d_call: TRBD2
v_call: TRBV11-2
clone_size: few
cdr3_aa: CASSLDPNTGGLGEQFF
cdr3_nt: TGTGCCAGCAGCTTAGACCCCAATACGGGGGGACTGGGTGAGCAGTTCTTC

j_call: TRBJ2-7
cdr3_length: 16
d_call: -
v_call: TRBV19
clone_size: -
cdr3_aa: CASSISHAGSYYEQYF
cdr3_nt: TGTGCCAGTAGTATTAGTCACGCGGGGTCCTACTACGAGCAGTACTTC

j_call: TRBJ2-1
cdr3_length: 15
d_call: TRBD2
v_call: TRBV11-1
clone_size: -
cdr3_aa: CASSYRTSGNNEQFF
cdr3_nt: TGTGCCAGCAGTTACAGGACTAGCGGGAACAATGAGCAGTTCTTC

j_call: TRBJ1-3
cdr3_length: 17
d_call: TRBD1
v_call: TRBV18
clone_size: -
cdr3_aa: CASSPSDRVPSGNTIYF
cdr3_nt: TGTGCCAGCTCACCTTCGGACAGGGTGCCCTCTGGAAACACCATATATTTT

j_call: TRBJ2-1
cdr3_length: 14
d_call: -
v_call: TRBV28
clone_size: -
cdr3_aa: CASSSSGSYNEQFF
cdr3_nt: TGTGCCAGCAGTTCGTCGGGGTCCTACAATGAGCAGTTCTTC

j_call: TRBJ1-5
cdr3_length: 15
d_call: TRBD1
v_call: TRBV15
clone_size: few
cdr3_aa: CATSRVGQGTQPQHF
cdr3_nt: TGTGCCACCAGCAGAGTGGGACAGGGGACTCAGCCCCAGCATTTT

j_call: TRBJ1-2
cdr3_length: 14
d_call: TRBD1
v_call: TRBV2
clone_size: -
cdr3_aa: CASSGAGQPDGYTF
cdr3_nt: TGTGCCAGCAGTGGGGCGGGACAGCCGGATGGCTACACCTTC

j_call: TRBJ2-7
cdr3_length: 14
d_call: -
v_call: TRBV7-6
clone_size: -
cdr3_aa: CASSETTQGYEQYF
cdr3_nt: TGTGCCAGCAGCGAGACTACTCAGGGGTACGAGCAGTACTTC

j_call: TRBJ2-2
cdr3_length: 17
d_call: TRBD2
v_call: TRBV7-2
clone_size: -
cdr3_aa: CASSLALAGAYTGELFF
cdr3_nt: TGTGCCAGCAGCTTAGCGCTAGCGGGGGCCTACACCGGGGAGCTGTTTTTT

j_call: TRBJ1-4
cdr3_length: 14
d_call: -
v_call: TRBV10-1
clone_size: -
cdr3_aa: CASSDRVPNEKLFF
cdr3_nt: TGCGCCAGCAGTGATCGGGTGCCGAATGAAAAACTGTTTTTT

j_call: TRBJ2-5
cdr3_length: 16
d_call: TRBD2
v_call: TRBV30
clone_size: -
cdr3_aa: CAWSRTSGGVGETQYF
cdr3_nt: TGTGCCTGGAGTAGAACTAGCGGGGGGGTCGGGGAGACCCAGTACTTC

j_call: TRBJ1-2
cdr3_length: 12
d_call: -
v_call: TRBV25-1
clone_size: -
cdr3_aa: CASSEPPEGYTF
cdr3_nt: TGTGCCAGCAGTGAGCCTCCGGAGGGCTACACCTTC

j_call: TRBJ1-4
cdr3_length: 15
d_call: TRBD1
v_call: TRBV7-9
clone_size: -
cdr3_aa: CASSSIGQGSEKLFF
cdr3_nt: TGTGCCAGCAGCTCAATAGGACAGGGGAGCGAAAAACTGTTTTTT

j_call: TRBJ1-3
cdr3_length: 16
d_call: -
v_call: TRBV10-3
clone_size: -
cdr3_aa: CAISGFDRHSGNTIYF
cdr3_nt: TGTGCCATCAGTGGGTTCGACAGACACTCTGGAAACACCATATATTTT